These T cell receptor beta chains were read from a single sample in a study of blood T cell repertoires in COVID-19. Clones were read by immunoSEQ multiplex PCR, and TCRdb kept only the in-frame ones, dropping some. The sample carries about 60,000 clones, around 77% recorded once. Input material: peripheral blood. These receptors all come from a woman aged 65 to 85 with COVID-19, enrolled during active disease. The CDR3 runs from the conserved cysteine through the conserved F or W. The D gene is left open where the match is weak. The size of a clone is reported for some rows only, either as once, few or many, or as a class for expanded clones.

V	size	D	J	CDR3	DNA
TRBV5-1	once	TRBD1	TRBJ1-4	CASSQGQSATNEKLFF	TGCGCCAGCAGCCAGGGACAGAGCGCAACTAATGAAAAACTGTTTTTT
TRBV7-8	.	TRBD2	TRBJ2-1	CASSLTPSTSGAYNEQFF	TGTGCCAGCAGCTTAACTCCATCGACTAGCGGGGCTTACAATGAGCAGTTCTTC
TRBV21-1	.	.	TRBJ1-3	CASSKRGIREYRNTIYF	TGTGCCAGCAGCAAAAGGGGGATCAGGGAGTATCGAAACACCATATATTTT
TRBV18	.	.	TRBJ1-1	CASSPRAGKEPEAFF	TGTGCCAGCTCACCTCGGGCAGGGAAGGAACCTGAAGCTTTCTTT
TRBV4-2	.	.	TRBJ1-6	CASSQGPVVSPLHF	TGTGCCAGCAGCCAAGGTCCTGTAGTGTCACCCCTCCACTTT
TRBV12-5	.	TRBD2	TRBJ2-1	CASGASGGGDEQFF	TGTGCTAGTGGCGCTAGCGGGGGGGGAGATGAGCAGTTCTTC
TRBV28	.	TRBD2	TRBJ2-5	CASSLGLAGVVRETQYF	TGTGCCAGCAGTTTAGGGCTAGCGGGAGTGGTCCGAGAGACCCAGTACTTC
TRBV29-1	.	.	TRBJ1-1	CSVGWANTEAFF	TGCAGCGTTGGGTGGGCGAACACTGAAGCTTTCTTT
TRBV11-3	many	TRBD2	TRBJ2-3	CASSPRDYTDTQYF	TGTGCCAGCAGCCCCCGGGACTACACAGATACGCAGTATTTT
TRBV5-1	few	TRBD2	TRBJ2-1	CASSSSGGAVRNEQFF	TGCGCCAGCAGTTCTAGCGGGGGGGCCGTAAGGAATGAGCAGTTCTTC
TRBV5-4	.	.	TRBJ1-2	CASRRDTLRYGYTF	TGTGCCAGTCGCCGGGACACCTTACGCTATGGCTACACCTTC
TRBV7-8	.	.	TRBJ2-3	CASSLPPTGLGSTDTQYF	TGTGCCAGCAGCTTGCCTCCTACGGGACTCGGAAGCACAGATACGCAGTATTTT
TRBV9	few	.	TRBJ2-6	CASSVAYRAAGANVLTF	TGTGCCAGCAGCGTAGCATACAGGGCGGCTGGGGCCAACGTCCTGACTTTC
TRBV14	.	.	TRBJ2-5	CASSQDLGTFRGETQYF	TGTGCCAGCAGCCAAGATTTGGGGACCTTCAGGGGAGAGACCCAGTACTTC
TRBV13	.	TRBD1	TRBJ1-2	CASSLGRTGRYTF	TGTGCCAGCAGCTTAGGCCGGACAGGCCGTTACACCTTC
TRBV27	.	TRBD2	TRBJ2-1	CASSFPGTTQFF	TGTGCCAGCAGTTTCCCGGGGACTACGCAGTTCTTC
TRBV7-2	.	TRBD1	TRBJ1-1	CASSLALSRGRAEAFF	TGTGCCAGCAGCTTAGCGCTAAGCAGGGGGCGGGCTGAAGCTTTCTTT
TRBV2	few	.	TRBJ1-1	CASRQEPTEAFF	TGTGCCAGCAGACAGGAACCCACTGAAGCTTTCTTT
TRBV19	.	.	TRBJ2-1	CASSWLDRINEQFF	TGTGCCAGTAGTTGGCTAGATAGGATCAATGAGCAGTTCTTC
TRBV4-2	once	.	TRBJ2-1	CASSQDLGLGGNEQFF	TGTGCCAGCAGCCAAGATCTAGGTCTGGGGGGCAATGAGCAGTTCTTC
TRBV7-2	many	TRBD1	TRBJ2-2	CASSADRGRELFF	TGTGCCAGCAGCGCGGACAGGGGACGGGAGCTGTTTTTT
TRBV7-2	.	TRBD1	TRBJ1-1	CASSPRTGEMNTEAFF	TGTGCCAGCAGCCCCAGGACAGGAGAGATGAACACTGAAGCTTTCTTT
TRBV7-6	few	.	TRBJ1-5	CASSTTRNQPQHF	TGTGCCAGCAGCACCACGCGAAATCAGCCCCAGCATTTT
TRBV19	.	TRBD1	TRBJ1-1	CASSLDRANTEAFF	TGTGCCAGTAGCCTGGACAGGGCGAACACTGAAGCTTTCTTT
TRBV7-9	few	.	TRBJ2-5	CASSNDRSETQYF	TGTGCCAGCAGCAACGACAGGTCGGAGACCCAGTACTTC
TRBV29-1	.	TRBD1	TRBJ1-2	CSVSPITGDHGYTF	TGCAGCGTTTCCCCGATAACAGGGGACCATGGCTACACCTTC
TRBV29-1	many	.	TRBJ1-1	CSVVQGPIGSEAFF	TGCAGCGTTGTTCAGGGGCCGATTGGGAGTGAAGCTTTCTTT
TRBV19	medium-sized	TRBD2	TRBJ2-3	CASSISSPGLAGYHTDTQYF	TGTGCCAGTAGTATCTCCTCTCCGGGACTAGCGGGATACCACACAGATACGCAGTATTTT
TRBV10-1	.	.	TRBJ2-7	CASSPSGTLYEQYF	TGCGCCAGCAGCCCTTCCGGGACACTTTACGAGCAGTACTTC
TRBV27	.	.	TRBJ1-2	CASSLVGGRGADYGYTF	TGTGCCAGCAGTTTAGTTGGAGGGAGAGGGGCCGACTATGGCTACACCTTC
TRBV2	.	TRBD2	TRBJ2-2	CASTGGDRVTGELFF	TGTGCCAGCACGGGAGGGGATAGGGTCACCGGGGAGCTGTTTTTT
TRBV3-1/TRBV3-2	.	TRBD1	TRBJ1-2	CASSQDRGSAGYTF	TGTGCCAGCAGCCAAGACAGGGGGTCTGCTGGCTACACCTTC